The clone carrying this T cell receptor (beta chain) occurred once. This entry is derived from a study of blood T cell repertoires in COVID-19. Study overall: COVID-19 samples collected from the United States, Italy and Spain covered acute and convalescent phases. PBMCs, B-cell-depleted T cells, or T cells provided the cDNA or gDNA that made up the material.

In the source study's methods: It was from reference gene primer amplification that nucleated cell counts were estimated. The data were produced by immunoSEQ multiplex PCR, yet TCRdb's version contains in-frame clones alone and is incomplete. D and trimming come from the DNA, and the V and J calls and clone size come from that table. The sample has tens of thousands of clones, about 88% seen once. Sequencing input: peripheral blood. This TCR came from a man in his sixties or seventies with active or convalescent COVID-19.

CDR3 DNA sequence: TGTGCCAGCAGCGTCGGACAGGGCGACGCTGAAGCTTTCTTT. This gives the protein CASSVGQGDAEAFF. The J gene is TRBJ1-1, the V gene TRBV6-5; the match to TRBD1 covers 8 bases. The CDR3 loop spans 14 amino acids. V lost 6 bases to trimming and J lost 6 bases; unmatched junction nucleotides: 9. Per germline, CDR1 MNHEY and CDR2 SVGAGI.